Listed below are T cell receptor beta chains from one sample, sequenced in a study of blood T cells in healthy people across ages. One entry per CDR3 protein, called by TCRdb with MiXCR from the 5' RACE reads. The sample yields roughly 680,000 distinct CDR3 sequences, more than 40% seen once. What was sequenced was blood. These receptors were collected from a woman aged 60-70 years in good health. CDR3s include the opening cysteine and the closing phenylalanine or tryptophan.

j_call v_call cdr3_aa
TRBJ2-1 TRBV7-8 CASSSSELYNEQFF
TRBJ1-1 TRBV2 CASSEPLDRQENTEAFF
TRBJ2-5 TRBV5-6 CASSLEGGWKTQYF
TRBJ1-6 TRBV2 CATSGQGDNSPLHF
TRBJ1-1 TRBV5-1 CASSLGQGGNTEAFF
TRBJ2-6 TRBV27 CASSFEQGRLTGANVLTF
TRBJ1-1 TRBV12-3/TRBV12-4 CASRRETNTEAFF
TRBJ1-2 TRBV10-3 CAISDWADQSYTF
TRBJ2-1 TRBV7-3 CASSPRRAKNNEQFF
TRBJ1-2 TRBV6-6 CASRNRPYGYTF
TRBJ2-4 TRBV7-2 CASNWKPHREQYF
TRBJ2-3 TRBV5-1 CASSLGVRWTDTQYF
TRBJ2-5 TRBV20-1 CSAPENYRETQYF
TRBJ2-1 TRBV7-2 CASSPTLAGVHNEQFF
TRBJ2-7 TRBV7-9 CASSLRGSPIYEQYF
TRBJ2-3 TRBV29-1 CSAPGSGGGDTQYF
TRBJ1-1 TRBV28 CASSPRQGNLAEAFF
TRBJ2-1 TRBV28 CASRRSDRSYNEQFF
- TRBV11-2 CASSLVRSSSEQYF
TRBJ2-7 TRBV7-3 CASSSTLAGGPNEQYF
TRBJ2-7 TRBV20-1 CSAFPGQGTWEQYF
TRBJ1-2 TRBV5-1 CASSQQGPYGYTF
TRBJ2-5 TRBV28 CASSAGYETQYF
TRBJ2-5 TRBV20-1 CSASPRTGQETQYF
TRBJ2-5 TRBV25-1 CASLPGQGYNEQYF
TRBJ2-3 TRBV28 CASSRGVVGTPDTQYF
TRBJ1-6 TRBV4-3 CASSQDPGAGSPLHF
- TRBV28 CASSSLSGSLNEQYF
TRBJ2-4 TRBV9 CASSVATSAGPSGEQYF
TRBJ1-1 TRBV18 CASSPWGVSNTEAFF
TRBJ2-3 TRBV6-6 CASSYRTGQGLSTQYF
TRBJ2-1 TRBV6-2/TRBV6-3 CASRKQGVSYNEQFF
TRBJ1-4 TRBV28 CASSLVWGDEKLFF
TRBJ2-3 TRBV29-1 CSVEPGMVDTQYF
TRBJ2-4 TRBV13 CASSPRGRAGPAKNIQYF
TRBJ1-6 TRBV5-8 CASSLANLRGDSPLHF
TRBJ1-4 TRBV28 CASRKQGNNEKLFF
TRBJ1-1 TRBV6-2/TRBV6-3 CASRWGSTEAFF
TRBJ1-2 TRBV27 CASYLCERGQPNYGYTF
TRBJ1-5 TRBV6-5 CASSQRQGNQPQHF